The 18 T cell receptor beta chains in this list originate from one sample, sequenced in a study of OX40 agonist ivuxolimab in advanced cancers. TCRdb keeps only in-frame clones here, not all; method: immunoSEQ multiplex PCR. Of some 77,000 clones in the sample, around 90% were seen once. The source material was CD4+ or CD8+ T cells sorted from blood, sampled in a trial of the OX40 agonist ivuxolimab. These receptors originate from an adult with an advanced solid tumor such as melanoma, head and neck, liver or kidney cancer.

The genes are TRBV14 and TRBJ1-1; unclear D gene. The V and J ends lost 0 bases and 2 bases respectively, with 10 bases between them. Looked up from germline, CDR1 is SGHDN and CDR2 is FVKESK. The CDR3 sequence is 15 residues long. The DNA for the CDR3 is TGTGCCAGCAGCCAAGATCCGGCAGCCAACACTGAAGCTTTCTTT. Protein sequence: CASSQDPAANTEAFF.

The V call is TRBV5-5, the J call TRBJ2-5; TRBD1 matches 11 bases. Trimming at V came to 4 bases and at J to 2 bases, leaving 4 bases not matched to a gene. Germline CDR1 and CDR2: SGHKS and YYEKEE (reference sequence). This CDR3 has 15 amino acids. CDR3 in amino acids: CASSPGTGGQETQYF. For the CDR3, the DNA is TGTGCCAGCAGCCCTGGGACAGGGGGTCAAGAGACCCAGTACTTC.

This clone was observed a handful of times. The gene calls are TRBV5-1 and TRBJ2-7; D is possibly TRBD1 (6 bases). This CDR3 is built from 14 residues. CDR1 SGHRS and CDR2 YFSETQ come from the germline V gene. Trimming shortened V by 3 bases and J by 3 bases, and 13 bases separated the two germline ends. This CDR3 reads CASSSPTGRYEQYF. The CDR3 bases are TGCGCCAGCAGCTCTCCGACAGGACGCTACGAGCAGTACTTC. The variable domain in full, with the rest retrieved from reference TRBV5-1 and TRBJ2-7, is KAGVTQTPRYLIKTRGQQVTLSCSPISGHRSVSWYQQTPGQGLQFLFEYFSETQRNKGNFPGRFSGRQFSNSRSEMNVSTLELGDSALYLCASSSPTGRYEQYFGPGTRLTVT.

The chain joins TRBV9 to TRBJ2-2; TRBD2 aligns across 8 bases. The CDR3 loop spans 16 amino acids. V was pared by 0 bases and J by 7 bases, with 8 bases of the junction left unmatched. Per germline, CDR1 SGDLS and CDR2 YYNGEE. For the CDR3, the DNA is TGTGCCAGCAGCGTAGTGGAGACTAGCGTTGGCGGGGAGCTGTTTTTT. Amino acids: CASSVVETSVGGELFF.

The V call is TRBV6-4, the J call TRBJ2-3; the match to TRBD2 covers 9 bases. This CDR3 has 14 residues. Trimming took 8 bases from V and 4 from J; bases not matched to a gene: 7. The germline CDR1 and CDR2 sequences are MRHNA and SNTAGT. As DNA, the CDR3 is TGTGCCAGCCGGCGGGTAGCGGGAGCAGATACGCAGTATTTT. Translated: CASRRVAGADTQYF.

The chain combines TRBV27 with TRBJ1-5; D ambiguous. The CDR3 extends over 15 amino acids. V lost 5 bases, J lost 4 bases, and 15 bases lay in between. CDR1 is MNHEY and CDR2 is SMNVEV in the germline V gene (reference sequence). CDR3 coding DNA: TGTGCCAGCAGTGAAGCTGAGAACTATAATCAGCCCCAGCATTTT. Its translation: CASSEAENYNQPQHF.

The rearrangement joins TRBV5-1 to TRBJ2-3; 8 positions match TRBD2. Germline CDR1 is SGHRS and CDR2 is YFSETQ. V was clipped by 3 bases and J by 3 bases; unmatched bases: 9. This CDR3 is 16 amino acids long. The CDR3, as DNA: TGCGCCAGCAGCTGGACCGGGGGCGGGAGGACAGATACGCAGTATTTT. Translating it yields CASSWTGGGRTDTQYF.

The J gene is TRBJ2-7, the V gene TRBV19; the D call may be TRBD1 or TRBD2 (5 bases each). Germline V lookup: CDR1 LNHDA, CDR2 SQIVND (reference sequence). The V gene lost 4 bases and the J gene lost 1 base, with 11 bases spanning the gap. The CDR3 has 14 amino acids. CDR3 loop: CASSSGGASYEQYF. DNA for the CDR3: TGTGCCAGTAGTAGTGGGGGAGCTTCCTACGAGCAGTACTTC.

The chain recombines TRBV7-2 with TRBJ1-4; D remains ambiguous. V was clipped by 1 base and J by 4 bases, with 7 bases between them. The CDR3 contains 14 residues. Germline assignment: CDR1 SGHTA and CDR2 FQGNSA. Written as DNA, the CDR3 is TGTGCCAGCAGCTTAGGAGGAAGTAATGAAAAACTGTTTTTT. Translating it yields CASSLGGSNEKLFF.

The V gene is TRBV6-1, the J gene TRBJ2-7, with TRBD1 matching 7 bases. CDR3 length: 12 residues. In germline, CDR1 is MNHNS, CDR2 SASEGT. Unmatched junction bases numbered 5, after V lost 10 bases and J lost 2 bases. The CDR3 loop reads CATNGQAYEQYF. The DNA for the CDR3 is TGTGCCACCAATGGACAGGCCTACGAGCAGTACTTC.

The rearrangement joins TRBV7-3 to TRBJ2-5, with D possibly being TRBD1 (6 bases). Germline CDR1 reads SGHTA; CDR2 reads FQGTGA. The CDR3 totals 13 residues. The V end lost 5 bases, the J end lost 11 bases, and 18 bases lay between the germline ends. The CDR3 here is CASSPGQSTAQYF. Written as DNA, the CDR3 is TGTGCCAGCAGCCCAGGACAGTCTACGGCGCAGTACTTC.

The V call is TRBV2, the J call TRBJ1-3, with D unresolved. The CDR3 has 14 residues. Trimming removed 4 bases from V and 0 bases from J, with 7 bases in between. Germline CDR1 SNHLY, CDR2 FYNNEI. CDR3 region: CASSALGSGNTIYF. The CDR3 region has the DNA TGTGCCAGCAGTGCCCTCGGCTCTGGAAACACCATATATTTT.

The chain carries TRBV11-2 and TRBJ2-7; no definite D call. Germline lookup yields CDR1 SGHAT and CDR2 FQNNGV. The V end lost 1 base, the J end lost 1 base, and 11 bases lay between the germline ends. This CDR3 region has 15 residues. CDR3 sequence (DNA): TGTGCCAGCAGCTTAGTCGGGCGGAAATCCTACGAGCAGTACTTC. It specifies CASSLVGRKSYEQYF.

CDR3 sequence: CASSLGGSVNEQFF. The CDR3 nucleotides read TGTGCCAGCAGCTTAGGTGGGAGTGTCAATGAGCAGTTCTTC. V usage is TRBV7-2 and J usage is TRBJ2-1; D may be TRBD2 (5 bases). CDR1 SGHTA and CDR2 FQGNSA come from the germline V gene. Trimming stripped 1 base from V and 6 bases from J, with 10 bases between. This CDR3 contains 14 residues.

The CDR3 here is CASSRGKVGLREKLFF. CDR3 DNA sequence: TGTGCCAGCAGCCGCGGGAAAGTTGGGCTTCGGGAAAAACTGTTTTTT. The V and J genes are TRBV7-2 and TRBJ1-4, with no clear D. The CDR3 loop spans 16 amino acids. Germline V gene sequence: CDR1 SGHTA, CDR2 FQGNSA. V was pared by 5 bases and J by 8 bases, with 21 bases between.

The chain recombines TRBV9 with TRBJ1-5, with D uncertain. The CDR3 spans 15 residues. V was pared by 0 bases and J by 3 bases, with 10 bases between. Germline V CDR1 and CDR2: SGDLS, YYNGEE. The CDR3 loop reads CASSVVGQPNQPQHF. CDR3 bases: TGTGCCAGCAGCGTAGTCGGGCAGCCCAATCAGCCCCAGCATTTT.

This clone was detected once. The chain employs TRBV2 and TRBJ1-4; TRBD1 matches at 10 bases. The V gene's germline CDR1 is SNHLY and CDR2 FYNNEI. Trimming removed 6 bases from V and 6 bases from J; junction bases left unmatched: 7. The CDR3 consists of 15 residues. This chain's CDR3 is CASSETGGADEKLFF. In nucleotides, the CDR3 is TGTGCCAGCAGCGAGACAGGGGGCGCTGATGAAAAACTGTTTTTT.

The chain links TRBV5-1 to TRBJ1-5; D remains unclear. The V gene's germline CDR1 is SGHRS and CDR2 YFSETQ. This CDR3 region has 15 residues. V was trimmed by 4 bases and J by 3 bases, leaving 14 bases between them. In DNA, the CDR3 is TGCGCCAGCAGCGATGGCTCCCAGAACAATCAGCCCCAGCATTTT. Residues: CASSDGSQNNQPQHF.